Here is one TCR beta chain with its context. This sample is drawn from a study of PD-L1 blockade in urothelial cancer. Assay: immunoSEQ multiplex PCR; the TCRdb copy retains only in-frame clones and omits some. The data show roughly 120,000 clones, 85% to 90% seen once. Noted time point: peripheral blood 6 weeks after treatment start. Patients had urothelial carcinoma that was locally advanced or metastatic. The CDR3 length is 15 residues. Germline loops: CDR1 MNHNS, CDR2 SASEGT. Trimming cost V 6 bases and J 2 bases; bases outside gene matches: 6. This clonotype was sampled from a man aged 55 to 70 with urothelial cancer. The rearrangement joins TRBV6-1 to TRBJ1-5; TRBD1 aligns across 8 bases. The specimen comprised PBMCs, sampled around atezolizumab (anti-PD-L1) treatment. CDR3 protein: CASSGMTGGNQPQHF. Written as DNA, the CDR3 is TGTGCCAGCAGCGGGATGACAGGGGGCAATCAGCCCCAGCATTTT.